This TCR beta chain was documented in a study of cytomegalovirus exposure and HLA in healthy donors. In the study overall: A later analysis reported the same platform for the roughly 120 validation repertoires and the roughly 700 first-cohort repertoires.

General study findings and limits: Most TCR sequences showed up rarely, but some public TCRs showed up in many donors. Overall, about 160 TCR beta chains were annotated as cytomegalovirus-associated.

Per the germline V gene, CDR1 is SSHAT and CDR2 is FNYEAQ (reference sequence). The CDR3 is 14 residues long. The data were produced by immunoSEQ multiplex PCR, yet TCRdb's version contains in-frame clones alone and is incomplete. The sample includes approximately 200,000 clones, about 81% of them seen just once. On this clone itself: Its target is not known. The junction shows a germline mismatch at one end, possibly a read error. This same CDR3 is encoded by further DNA sequences in the sample.

Sequencing was carried out using PBMCs. V usage is TRBV7-7 and J usage is TRBJ2-2; 8 nucleotides agree with TRBD1. The receptor's source is a woman in her twenties or thirties in good health and CMV-seronegative. DNA for the CDR3: TGTGCCAGCAGTTTAGACAGGGGCACCGGGGAGCTGTTTTTT. Translating gives CASSLDRGTGELFF.